This T cell receptor (beta chain) was sequenced for a study of fetal regulatory T cell absence and autoimmunity. Study-wide background: Without clinical diabetes, IPEX patients showed exocrine pancreas autoimmunity. Findings of the study overall: Oligoclonal TCR enrichment in pancreas over cord blood reached over 80-fold for some clones.

Sequencing was at survey level. The repertoire was sequenced with immunoSEQ multiplex PCR; TCRdb's copy has only in-frame clones and lacks some. This table has around 45,000 clones, about 86% appearing once. With regard to this clone: Its specificity is unknown.

V lost 5 bases and J 2 bases, leaving 12 bases between the germline ends. The CDR3 length is 14 residues. Germline V gene data show CDR1 as SGHAT and CDR2 as FQNNGV. The sequenced sample was cord blood. This chain joins TRBV11-2 and TRBJ2-5; D is unresolved. This receptor was taken from a newborn boy with IPEX syndrome. The CDR3 DNA reads as TGTGCCAGCAGCCCCGCTGGGATACAAGAGACCCAGTACTTC. Translating it yields CASSPAGIQETQYF.